The clone carrying this T cell receptor beta chain has a handful of counts. Trimming pared 8 bases from V and 6 bases from J, leaving 17 bases between. This CDR3 region has 14 residues. The germline V gene encodes CDR1 MNHEY and CDR2 SVGAGI. TCRdb reprocessed the 5' RACE reads via MiXCR and lists one record per CDR3 protein. The table lists some 37,000 distinct CDR3 sequences, 6.5% to 9% of them singletons. This sample is drawn from a study of spatial heterogeneity in lung cancer. Noted time point: sample taken at primary tumor resection. Frozen PBMC, nontumor lung or tumor provided whole RNA, which was sequenced unsorted. A total of more than 65 untreated early-stage non-small cell lung cancer patients served as donors.

Sequenced here: PBMCs, sampled at surgery. This receptor was obtained from a male donor with early-stage non-small cell lung cancer. The chain links TRBV6-5 to TRBJ1-3, with D uncertain. The DNA of the CDR3 is TGTGCCAGCGCCAGAGCCCCGTCGGAAAACACCATATATTTT. It is translated as CASARAPSENTIYF.